This T cell receptor (beta chain) emerged from a study of CD8 T cells in Susac syndrome. Study information: Susac syndrome patients were untreated, on corticosteroids with some adding intravenous immunoglobulin, or on intravenous immunoglobulin only.

This CDR3 has 11 residues. V lost 4 bases, J lost 7 bases, and 11 bases lay in between. Germline V gene sequence: CDR1 SQVTM, CDR2 ANQGSEA. Notes on the study in general: Clonal expansion was not seen in any Susac syndrome CD4+ T cell repertoire.

Remarks on this clonotype: Antigen unknown.

An input of roughly 0.5 to 1 ug of RNA was subjected to reverse transcription using random hexamers. Via MiXCR, TCRdb re-called the immunoSEQ multiplex PCR reads, giving one row per CDR3 protein. The sample shows more than 100,000 distinct CDR3 sequences, roughly 95% of them seen only once. The sequence derives from a human donor with Susac syndrome. Specimen: CD4+ T cells from PBMCs. The gene calls are TRBV29-1 and TRBJ2-7, with D hard to call. CDR3 sequence reads: CSVGVPEEQYF. Written as DNA, the CDR3 is TGCAGCGTTGGGGTTCCCGAGGAGCAGTACTTC.